A single sample gave rise to the 20 T cell receptor beta chains below, sequenced in a study of patients and donors after allogeneic stem cell transplantation. A single record per CDR3 protein comes from TCRdb applying MiXCR to the RT-PCR reads. Counted here are fewer than 75,000 distinct CDR3 sequences, roughly 14% occurring once; the ten biggest clones make up 25% to 40%. Sequencing was done on a sample of blood, either unsorted or a sorted T cell fraction (not recorded which). The source is a human donor who was either an allogeneic HSCT recipient or a stem cell or donor lymphocyte infusion donor (not recorded which). It is not recorded whose cells these are; they may come from a transplant donor.

In this sample, this clonotype turned up a few times. This chain joins TRBV5-1 and TRBJ2-1; the match to TRBD2 covers 12 bases. Germline V CDR1 and CDR2: SGHRS, YFSETQ. The V and J ends lost 1 base and 3 bases, in that order; junction bases with no gene match: 5. The CDR3 runs to 17 residues. In DNA, the CDR3 is TGCGCCAGCAGCTTGTGGACTAGCGGGGAGGACTACAATGAGCAGTTCTTC. It specifies CASSLWTSGEDYNEQFF.

Within the sample, this clonotype is medium-sized (0.01 to 0.1%). The chain uses TRBV6-1 and TRBJ1-2; D ambiguous. The CDR3 consists of 16 residues. Germline V CDR1 and CDR2: MNHNS, SASEGT. Trimming removed 5 bases from V and 3 bases from J, with 19 bases in between. CDR3 sequence reads: CASSSPTNQAHYGYTF. The CDR3 DNA follows: TGTGCCAGCAGTAGCCCCACCAATCAGGCACACTATGGCTACACCTTC.

The chain links TRBV25-1 to TRBJ2-1; TRBD1 agrees at 9 bases. Trimming removed 4 bases from V and 2 bases from J; junction bases left unmatched: 9. The V gene's germline CDR1 is MGHDK and CDR2 SYGVNS. CDR3 length equals 17 residues. Here the CDR3 DNA reads TGTGCCAGCAGTGGCCCATACAGGGGGCGTCCCTACAATGAGCAGTTCTTC. Its translation: CASSGPYRGRPYNEQFF.

This clonotype was seen many times. This rearrangement joins TRBV28 to TRBJ1-4; 8 positions match TRBD1. V dropped 7 bases and J dropped 8; count of bases not matched to a gene: 12. This CDR3 has 15 residues. Looked up from germline, CDR1 is MDHEN and CDR2 is SYDVKM. The CDR3 DNA is TGTGCCAGCATTCGCACAGGGGGAGGCTCAGAAAAACTGTTTTTT. Translation gives CASIRTGGGSEKLFF.

On this clonotype: Possible read error: a much larger clone is one base away. V and J are TRBV7-9 and TRBJ1-6, with D unclear. V was cut by 4 bases and J by 14 bases, with 12 bases left in between. CDR1 is SEHNR, CDR2 FQNEAQ, per germline (reference sequence). This CDR3 is 12 amino acids long. The CDR3 DNA follows: TGTGCCAGCAGCTCGGGCCTATTTTCCCTCCACTTT. Translated, it gives CASSSGLFSLHF.

This clonotype has ten or more counts. The chain joins TRBV7-3 to TRBJ1-6; the D is unclear. Germline loops: CDR1 SGHTA, CDR2 FQGTGA. V was pared by 5 bases and J by 7 bases, with 9 bases between. The CDR3 sequence is 13 residues long. The CDR3, as DNA: TGTGCCAGCAGCAGGGAAACGAATTCACCCCTCCACTTT. The encoded protein is CASSRETNSPLHF. Together with reference TRBV7-3 and TRBJ1-6, the CDR3 gives the full variable domain: GAGVSQTPSNKVTEKGKYVELRCDPISGHTALYWYRQSLGQGPEFLIYFQGTGAADDSGLPNDRFFAVRPEGSVSTLKIQRTERGDSAVYLCASSRETNSPLHFGNGTRLTVT.

V is TRBV7-9 and J is TRBJ2-1; 11 bases are a match to TRBD2. V shed 2 bases, J shed 6 bases, and the junction held 6 bases outside the gene matches. Germline V gene lookup returns CDR1 SEHNR and CDR2 FQNEAQ (reference sequence). This CDR3 has 16 amino acids. CDR3 sequence: CASSLIAGGPVNEQFF. CDR3 coding DNA: TGTGCCAGCAGCTTAATAGCGGGAGGGCCGGTCAATGAGCAGTTCTTC.

The chain is built from TRBV5-1 and TRBJ2-3, with 8 bases identical to TRBD2. The CDR3 length is 18 residues. The V gene end was trimmed by 4 bases and the J gene end by 7 bases; junction bases not matched to a gene: 20. Germline-derived CDR1 and CDR2 are SGHRS and YFSETQ. CDR3 loop: CASSPSLSGIYQKNTQYF. Here the CDR3 DNA reads TGCGCCAGCAGCCCTTCTCTTAGCGGGATCTACCAGAAGAATACGCAGTATTTT.

The sample holds a few counts of this clonotype. V is TRBV25-1 and J is TRBJ2-3; D might be TRBD1 (6 bases). There are 16 residues in the CDR3. Germline loops: CDR1 MGHDK, CDR2 SYGVNS. V lost 2 bases and J lost 2, with 14 bases in between. The CDR3 region has the DNA TGTGCCAGCAGTGAAGGGGCAGGGGCATTCACAGATACGCAGTATTTT. Its translation is CASSEGAGAFTDTQYF. The full variable domain, in which reference TRBV25-1 and TRBJ2-3 provide the parts outside the CDR3, is EADIYQTPRYLVIGTGKKITLECSQTMGHDKMYWYQQDPGMELHLIHYSYGVNSTEKGDLSSESTVSRIRTEHFPLTLESARPSHTSQYLCASSEGAGAFTDTQYFGPGTRLTVL.

Ten or more counts support this clonotype. V is TRBV6-5 and J is TRBJ1-6; D gene unclear. The V end lost 0 bases, the J end lost 10 bases, and 7 bases lay between the germline ends. The CDR3 loop spans 13 amino acids. The germline CDR1 and CDR2 sequences are MNHEY and SVGAGI. The CDR3 region is CASSYSLRSPLHF. The CDR3 DNA follows: TGTGCCAGCAGTTACTCGTTGCGCTCACCCCTCCACTTT.

This clonotype has ten or more counts. V usage is TRBV5-1 and J usage is TRBJ1-1; D gene unclear. Trimming cost V 1 base and J 0 bases, with 13 bases left between them. There are 16 residues in the CDR3. Germline V lookup: CDR1 SGHRS, CDR2 YFSETQ. The CDR3 DNA reads as TGCGCCAGCAGCTTGACCTTTTACACTTTGAACACTGAAGCTTTCTTT. Its translation: CASSLTFYTLNTEAFF.

Many counts were recorded for this clonotype. The V and J genes are TRBV18 and TRBJ1-2; 7 bases line up with TRBD1. The ends lost 5 bases at V and 3 bases at J; junction bases unmatched: 9. Germline loops: CDR1 KGHSH, CDR2 LQKENI. This CDR3 has 15 residues. CDR3 amino acids: CASSDPGTEDYGYTF. The CDR3 DNA reads as TGTGCCAGCTCAGATCCCGGGACAGAGGACTATGGCTACACCTTC.

The chain couples TRBV12-3 or TRBV12-4 to TRBJ2-7, with D tentatively TRBD2 (6 bases). CDR3 length: 14 amino acids. The germline V and J ends were trimmed by 3 bases and 2 bases, with 11 bases remaining between them. The CDR3 sequence is CASSFLARAYEQYF. The CDR3 bases are TGTGCCAGCAGTTTCCTAGCGCGAGCCTACGAGCAGTACTTC.

This clonotype was seen a handful of times. The chain carries TRBV20-1 and TRBJ2-7; 7 bases map to TRBD1. This CDR3 is built from 15 residues. The germline gives CDR1 DFQATT, CDR2 SNEGSKA (reference sequence). The V segment lost 2 bases and the J segment 2 bases; nucleotides outside the gene matches: 9. This CDR3 is CSARKGTGATYEQYF. CDR3 sequence (DNA): TGCAGTGCTAGAAAGGGTACAGGGGCCACCTACGAGCAGTACTTC.

This clonotype rates as medium-sized. The chain carries TRBV12-3 or TRBV12-4 and TRBJ2-5; D gene ambiguous. V lost 6 bases and J 1 base, leaving 12 bases between the germline ends. The CDR3 contains 14 residues. CDR3 in DNA: TGTGCCAGCAGGTACACTCGGGCCCAAGAGACCCAGTACTTC. It specifies CASRYTRAQETQYF.

This clonotype has just a few counts. V is TRBV4-1 and J is TRBJ1-5; 7 bases line up with TRBD1. The V gene's germline CDR1 is MGHRA and CDR2 YSYEKL. V was pared by 2 bases and J by 4 bases, with 8 bases of the junction left unmatched. The CDR3 sequence is 16 residues long. CDR3 coding DNA: TGCGCCAGCAGCCAACCTAACGACAGGGCGAATCAGCCCCAGCATTTT. Its protein product is CASSQPNDRANQPQHF.

This clonotype was seen ten or more times. This chain joins TRBV6-6 and TRBJ1-2; 7 bases line up with TRBD1. This CDR3 has 14 residues. Germline V gene lookup returns CDR1 MNHNY and CDR2 SVGAGI (reference sequence). V was pared by 0 bases and J by 8 bases, with 6 bases of the junction left unmatched. The chain's CDR3 is CASSYSEGAKGYTF. The CDR3 DNA follows: TGTGCCAGCAGTTACTCGGAGGGGGCGAAGGGCTACACCTTC.

The chain is built from TRBV11-3 and TRBJ2-2; 9 bases map to TRBD1. With V trimmed by 1 base and J by 3 bases, 0 bases remained unmatched. This CDR3 has 15 amino acids. The germline CDR1 and CDR2 sequences are SGHNT and YENEEA. CDR3 sequence reads: CASSLGQGDTGELFF. The DNA of the CDR3 is TGTGCCAGCAGCTTAGGACAGGGGGACACCGGGGAGCTGTTTTTT.

This clonotype appeared many times. The V call is TRBV7-6, the J call TRBJ2-7; TRBD1 matches at 7 bases. The germline V gene has CDR1 SGHVS and CDR2 FNYEAQ. The CDR3 totals 15 residues. With V trimmed by 3 bases and J by 6 bases, 11 bases remained unmatched. CDR3 residues: CASSFRDRKGGEQYF. DNA of the CDR3: TGTGCCAGCAGCTTCCGGGACAGAAAAGGGGGCGAGCAGTACTTC.

This clonotype was recorded at least ten times. This chain uses TRBV10-3 with TRBJ2-1; 7 nucleotides match TRBD2. The CDR3 spans 16 residues. The trim removed 1 base at V and 3 bases at J, leaving 6 bases unmatched. Germline CDR1 is ENHRY and CDR2 is SYGVKD. This CDR3 reads CAISEWLAASYNEQFF. CDR3 nucleotide sequence: TGTGCCATCAGTGAGTGGCTAGCGGCAAGCTACAATGAGCAGTTCTTC.